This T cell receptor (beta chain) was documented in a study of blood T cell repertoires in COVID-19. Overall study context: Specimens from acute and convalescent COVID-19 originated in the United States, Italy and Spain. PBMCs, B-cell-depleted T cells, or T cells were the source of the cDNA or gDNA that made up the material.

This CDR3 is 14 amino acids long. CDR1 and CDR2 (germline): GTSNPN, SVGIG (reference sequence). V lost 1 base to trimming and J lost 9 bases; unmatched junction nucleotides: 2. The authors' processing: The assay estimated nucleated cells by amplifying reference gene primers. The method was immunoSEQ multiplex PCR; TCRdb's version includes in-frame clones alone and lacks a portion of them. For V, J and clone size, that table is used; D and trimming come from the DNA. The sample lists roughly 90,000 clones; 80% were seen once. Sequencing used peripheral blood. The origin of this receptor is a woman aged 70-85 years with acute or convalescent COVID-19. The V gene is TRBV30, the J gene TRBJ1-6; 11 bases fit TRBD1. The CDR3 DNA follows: TGTGCCTGGAGTGGGACAGGGGGCGGTTCACCCCTCCACTTT. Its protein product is CAWSGTGGGSPLHF. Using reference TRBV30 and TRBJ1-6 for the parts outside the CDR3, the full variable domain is SQTIHQWPATLVQPVGSPLSLECTVEGTSNPNLYWYRQAAGRGLQLLFYSVGIGQISSEVPQNLSASRPQDRQFILSSKKLLLSDSGFYLCAWSGTGGGSPLHFGNGTRLTVT.